This entry is about one T cell receptor beta chain. No antigen is known for it. The sample holds no much larger clone one base away, and base qualities are not on file. The sample is drawn from a study of T-cell reconstitution after alpha-beta-depleted transplantation in children listed by TCRdb under 2016. Turning to the overall study: T-cell immune reconstitution after TCRalphabeta/CD19-depleted allogeneic hematopoietic cell transplantation in children was quantitatively tracked in the study by means of TCR repertoire profiling. The paper as a whole reports these results and caveats: The apparently early alphabetaT-cell count recovery about two months after transplant was reportedly dependent on only several hundred rapidly expanded clones derived from non-depleted graft cells. Over subsequent months, a decline in hyperexpanded clone frequencies was noted, and after one year, T-cell counts and TCRbeta diversity were mostly ascribed to newly produced T cells. In some patients, the high TCRbeta diversity seen at day 60 was put down to recipient T cells and intrathymic progenitors that had survived conditioning.

The CDR3 holds 13 amino acids from the cysteine to the phenylalanine. Here the CDR3 DNA is all that survives: 39 bases in frame from base 1. Trimming removed 5 bases from V and 4 bases from J, leaving 11 bases between the germline ends. CDR1 SGHTA and CDR2 FQGTGA are derived from the germline V gene. This specimen's treatment or condition label, interpreted: allogeneic hematopoietic cell transplantation with graft depleted of TCRalphabeta T cells and CD19 B cells. The children who served as transplant recipients had been given grafts of TCRalphabeta/CD19-depleted allogeneic hematopoietic cells. The library was prepared using PCR. The sequencer was an Illumina HiSeq 2500. To normalize quantification of the TCRbeta repertoire, the TCR libraries were built with molecular barcoding that relied on unique molecular identifiers. Clones were called with MiXCR by TCRdb after fastp trimmed the public reads at Q25, and only in-frame beta chains were retained. Every entry covers one CDR3 protein and lists the most common genes and DNA from its rows. For this sample there are 250,000 to 400,000 distinct CDR3 sequences; more than 20% appear just once. Approximately 10% of the sample rests with the top ten.

The chain links TRBV7-3 with TRBJ1-2; tentative D gene TRBD1, with 5 bases matching. This TCR was sampled from a male patient between 5 and 17 years old who had a stem cell transplant for acute lymphoblastic leukemia, so the T cells may come from the graft donor. The sequences come from PBMCs, mostly from graft donor cells, collected 180 days after TCRalphabeta/CD19-depleted stem cell transplant. This receptor has the CDR3 CASSPGEGYGYTF. The nucleotides are TGTGCCAGCAGCCCGGGGGAGGGCTATGGCTACACCTTC.